A selection of T cell receptor beta chains follows, all from one sample in a study of cytomegalovirus exposure and HLA in healthy donors. Repertoires were generated with immunoSEQ multiplex PCR, while TCRdb's copy carries only in-frame clones and drops some. Found here are around 190,000 clones, 75% to 90% of them singletons; the top ten hold around 0.3%. The sequencing sample was made of PBMCs. The source is a woman between 25 and 40 years old in good health and CMV-seronegative. Each CDR3 is given with its conserved first and last residue. A D gene is named only where the DNA matches it firmly. Expanded clones are given a class, and other clones once, few, many or no size at all.

V gene	J gene	clone size	D gene	CDR3 DNA	CDR3 protein
TRBV6-1	TRBJ2-7	few	TRBD2	TGTGCCAGCAGAGCTAGCGGGGGGGCCTACGAGCAGTACTTC	CASRASGGAYEQYF
TRBV11-2	TRBJ2-5	.	TRBD2	TGTGCCAGCAGCTTTACTAGCGGCCAAGAGACCCAGTACTTC	CASSFTSGQETQYF
TRBV18	TRBJ2-7	.	.	TGTGCCAGCTCACCGAAACACGGGGACTACGAGCAGTACTTC	CASSPKHGDYEQYF
TRBV28	TRBJ2-7	.	.	TGTGCCAGCAGTTTCCGGCCAGGTAGATACGAGCAGTACTTC	CASSFRPGRYEQYF
TRBV14	TRBJ1-1	.	.	TGTGCCAGCAGCCAAGACCTCAGGCCTACGAACACTGAAGCTTTCTTT	CASSQDLRPTNTEAFF
TRBV2	TRBJ2-1	.	.	TGTGCCAGCGGAGATCCCTCCTACAATGAGCAGTTCTTC	CASGDPSYNEQFF
TRBV7-9	TRBJ2-3	.	.	TGTGCCAGCAGCTTCTCAGATACGCAGTATTTT	CASSFSDTQYF
TRBV28	TRBJ2-1	.	TRBD1	TGTGCCAGCATCGCAGGGGGTATGAATGAGCAGTTCTTC	CASIAGGMNEQFF
TRBV7-8	TRBJ1-4	.	TRBD1	TGTGCCAGCAGCTTAGCGAACAGGGGGCTTGGTGAAAAACTGTTTTTT	CASSLANRGLGEKLFF
TRBV29-1	TRBJ2-5	.	.	TGCAGCGGCCGACAGTTACAAGAGACCCAGTACTTC	CSGRQLQETQYF
TRBV5-4	TRBJ2-3	.	.	TGTGCCAGCAGCTTGTGGCCGGGCCCGGGAGAAGGAGATACGCAGTATTTT	CASSLWPGPGEGDTQYF
TRBV7-9	TRBJ2-7	.	TRBD1	TGTGCCAGCAGCCGGGACAGGGCATCCTACGAGCAGTACTTC	CASSRDRASYEQYF
TRBV2	TRBJ2-7	.	.	TGTGCCAGCAGTGTTACGGCCTACGAGCAGTACTTC	CASSVTAYEQYF
TRBV28	TRBJ2-7	.	.	TGTGCCAGCAGCCTTTCTATACGGGACTGGGCCTACGAGCAGTACTTC	CASSLSIRDWAYEQYF
TRBV5-1	TRBJ2-1	.	TRBD1	TGCGCCAGCAGCTTGTACAAACAGGGGACCTTCAATGAGCAGTTCTTC	CASSLYKQGTFNEQFF
TRBV28	TRBJ2-7	.	.	TGTGCCAGCAGCCGGAGCGCCACCTACGAGCAGTACTTC	CASSRSATYEQYF
TRBV9	TRBJ2-1	once	.	TGTGCCAGCAGCGTAGGAACAGGGGAGACCGGGAGCTCCTACAATGAGCAGTTCTTC	CASSVGTGETGSSYNEQFF
TRBV2	TRBJ2-3	.	TRBD1	TGTGCCAGCAGTAGAGGGACAGGGGGTTCAGGCACAGATACGCAGTATTTT	CASSRGTGGSGTDTQYF
TRBV10-3	TRBJ2-7	.	.	TGTGCCATCAGTGAATCAGCTCAGGGTTCCTACGAGCAGTACTTC	CAISESAQGSYEQYF
TRBV19	TRBJ2-1	.	.	TGTGCCAGTAGTATGGTGTTCGACATCCCCTCCTACAATGAGCAGTTCTTC	CASSMVFDIPSYNEQFF
TRBV2	TRBJ1-1	few	TRBD1	TGTGCCAGCAGACCCGGACAGGGAGGTACTGAAGCTTTCTTT	CASRPGQGGTEAFF
TRBV6-6	TRBJ2-1	.	.	TGTGCCAGCAGTCGGGGGTTTCCTGGGGATGAGCAGTTCTTC	CASSRGFPGDEQFF
TRBV6-1	TRBJ1-2	.	TRBD1	TGTGCCAGCAGCCTGGGGGGACAGGGAGGGGGCTACACCTTC	CASSLGGQGGGYTF
TRBV13	TRBJ2-3	.	.	TGTGCCAGCAGCTTAACGGCGAGGGTTGCTACAGATACGCAGTATTTT	CASSLTARVATDTQYF
TRBV6-1	TRBJ2-2	.	TRBD1	TGTGCCAGCACTCGCCGGGACAGAGCCACCGGGGAGCTGTTTTTT	CASTRRDRATGELFF
TRBV27	TRBJ1-5	.	.	TGTGCCAGCAGCACACAGGGCCCTAATCAGCCCCAGCATTTT	CASSTQGPNQPQHF
TRBV7-9	TRBJ2-7	.	.	TGTGCCAGCAGCTCCACAACTACAGGGACCTACGAGCAGTACTTC	CASSSTTTGTYEQYF
TRBV11-1	TRBJ2-3	.	TRBD2	TGTGCCAGCAGCCGGACGGGGGGGTGGGGTACGCAGTATTTT	CASSRTGGWGTQYF
TRBV29-1	TRBJ2-5	.	TRBD1	TGCAGCTCCTACGGGACAGAGAACCAAGAGACCCAGTACTTC	CSSYGTENQETQYF
TRBV7-3	TRBJ2-1	.	.	TGTGCCAGCAGCTTCTCAGGGTACAATGAGCAGTTCTTC	CASSFSGYNEQFF
TRBV28	TRBJ2-7	.	.	TGTGCCAGCAGTTTATCCAGTCCCTACGAGCAGTACTTC	CASSLSSPYEQYF
TRBV9	TRBJ2-3	.	TRBD2	TGTGCCAGCACCCCTAGCGGGAGTACAGATACGCAGTATTTT	CASTPSGSTDTQYF
TRBV27	TRBJ2-3	.	.	TGTGCCAGCAGTTTAGGAACTAGCTCCGGTGATACGCAGTATTTT	CASSLGTSSGDTQYF
TRBV28	TRBJ1-1	.	TRBD1	TGTGCCAGCAGCTGGACAGGGGTCTGGGGTGAAGCTTTCTTT	CASSWTGVWGEAFF
TRBV7-3	TRBJ2-2	once	TRBD2	TGTGCCAGCAGCTTATTACCTCCTAGCGGGGACGCGGGCACCGGGGAGCTGTTTTTT	CASSLLPPSGDAGTGELFF
TRBV28	TRBJ2-3	.	.	TGTGCCAGCACGGGGGATACGCAGTATTTT	CASTGDTQYF
TRBV2	TRBJ2-1	.	.	TGTGCCAGCGCGAGGGACACCGTTAACAATGAGCAGTTCTTC	CASARDTVNNEQFF
TRBV2	TRBJ1-1	.	.	TGTGCCAGCAGTGAACATCAGGGTGGGACTGAAGCTTTCTTT	CASSEHQGGTEAFF
TRBV5-1	TRBJ2-5	.	TRBD1	TGCGCCAGCAGCGACCCGAGACAGGGGGAAGAGACCCAGTACTTC	CASSDPRQGEETQYF
TRBV28	TRBJ2-2	.	.	TGTGCCAGCAGTTTTAATGAGCTCGGGAGCCTTCGAGCCAATACCGGGGAGCTGTTTTTT	CASSFNELGSLRANTGELFF
TRBV7-9	TRBJ1-2	.	.	TGTGCCAGCAGCTTAGTGGTACCCCAGTCTGGCTACACCTTC	CASSLVVPQSGYTF
TRBV19	TRBJ2-7	.	TRBD1	TGTGCCAGTAGCTTGGACAGGGTTAGGTACGAGCAGTACTTC	CASSLDRVRYEQYF
TRBV5-1	TRBJ2-3	few	.	TGCGCCAGCAGCTTGGGAGGTCTAGCCCCAGATACGCAGTATTTT	CASSLGGLAPDTQYF
TRBV7-2	TRBJ2-1	.	TRBD1	TGTGCCAGCAGCTTTGACAGGGATTCCTACAATGAGCAGTTCTTC	CASSFDRDSYNEQFF
TRBV27	TRBJ2-1	.	TRBD1	TGTGCCAGCAGTTCAGGGGGCGCGGGCTTTGAGCAGTTCTTC	CASSSGGAGFEQFF
TRBV5-4	TRBJ2-5	.	TRBD2	TGTGCCAGCAGTCCAGGACTAGCGGGAGGAGAGACCCAGTACTTC	CASSPGLAGGETQYF